This T cell receptor beta chain is drawn from a study of cytomegalovirus exposure and HLA in healthy donors. Across the study: Drawn from HLA-typed donors, approximately 85 million unique TCRs were held in an early data release. Study-wide findings and caveats: According to an earlier analysis, most TCR beta V segments yielded productive rearrangements about 87% or about 30% of the time. A later examination showed that TCR association rates differed by HLA locus, with DRB1 most and HLA-C fewest.

The PCR contained 60 Vbeta and 13 Jbeta primers. Clones were read by immunoSEQ multiplex PCR, and TCRdb kept only the in-frame ones, dropping some. Of 100,000 to 150,000 clones detected, around nine tenths appear once; the ten largest clones hold more than 4.5%. This CDR3 spans 14 amino acids. J gave up 5 bases and V 2 bases, and 6 bases lay outside the gene matches. CDR1 SEHNR and CDR2 FQNEAQ come from the germline V gene (reference sequence). A note on this clone: The antigen remains undetermined.

The sequenced sample was PBMCs. The clonotype originates from a young woman in good health and CMV-seronegative. The chain joins TRBV7-9 to TRBJ2-7; 7 bases are shared with TRBD1. The CDR3 here is CASSLLGGMDEQYF. For the CDR3, the DNA is TGTGCCAGCAGCTTATTAGGGGGCATGGACGAGCAGTACTTC. The full variable domain, its missing parts supplied by reference TRBV7-9 and TRBJ2-7, is DTGVSQNPRHKITKRGQNVTFRCDPISEHNRLYWYRQTLGQGPEFLTYFQNEAQLEKSRLLSDRFSAERPKGSFSTLEIQRTEQGDSAMYLCASSLLGGMDEQYFGPGTRLTVT.